A single sample is the source of the 22 T cell receptor beta chains below, sequenced in a study of blood T cell repertoires in COVID-19. Profiling relied on immunoSEQ multiplex PCR, and the TCRdb table lists in-frame clones only, not all of them. The sample shows around 500,000 clones, 88% of them seen only once. Sequenced input: PBMCs or T cells enriched from blood (not recorded which). Receptor source: a woman aged 40 to 50 who had recovered from COVID-19.

The V call is TRBV12-3 or TRBV12-4, the J call TRBJ2-1; D gene uncertain. This CDR3 contains 12 residues. Between the trimmed V and J ends, which lost 3 bases and 6 bases, there was a span of 6 bases. CDR3 nucleotides: TGTGCCAGCAGTTTCTATATCAATGAGCAGTTCTTC. Its protein is CASSFYINEQFF.

The V call is TRBV5-4, the J call TRBJ2-3; 7 positions match TRBD2. The CDR3 covers 14 residues. The ends lost 0 bases at V and 8 bases at J; junction bases unmatched: 6. The germline gives CDR1 SGHNT, CDR2 YYREEE (reference sequence). The chain's CDR3 is CASSLARSGITQYF. DNA for the CDR3: TGTGCCAGCAGCTTGGCTCGAAGCGGGATTACGCAGTATTTT.

The chain uses TRBV6-4 and TRBJ2-2; TRBD1 is a possible D gene (6 bases). This CDR3 contains 14 residues. Trimming took off 6 bases at V and 4 bases at J, with 12 bases between the two ends. The germline gives CDR1 MRHNA, CDR2 SNTAGT. CDR3 nucleotide sequence: TGTGCCAGCAGACCGGACAGAATCACCGGGGAGCTGTTTTTT. Translation: CASRPDRITGELFF.

The chain employs TRBV5-4 and TRBJ2-2; weak D call: TRBD2 (6 bases). This CDR3 is 15 amino acids long. V dropped 1 base and J dropped 4 bases, with 11 bases sitting between them. Germline CDR1 SGHNT, CDR2 YYREEE (reference sequence). This CDR3 reads CASSLIGLSTGELFF. The DNA of the CDR3 is TGTGCCAGCAGCTTGATTGGACTAAGCACCGGGGAGCTGTTTTTT.

This chain uses TRBV19 with TRBJ2-2, with 7 bases aligning to TRBD1. Per the germline V gene, CDR1 is LNHDA and CDR2 is SQIVND (reference sequence). The junction had 4 bases not matched to a gene; V was cut back by 6 bases and J by 0 bases. This CDR3 region has 15 residues. CDR3 sequence (DNA): TGTGCCAGTAGAACCGGGACAGCGAACACCGGGGAGCTGTTTTTT. This sequence encodes CASRTGTANTGELFF.

The chain employs TRBV24-1 and TRBJ2-1, with 15 bases lining up with TRBD2. This CDR3 region has 16 residues. J lost 10 bases, V lost 6 bases, and 9 bases had no gene match. The germline V gene has CDR1 KGHDR and CDR2 SFDVKD. This chain's CDR3 is CATSQGLAGGEIEQFF. As DNA, the CDR3 is TGTGCCACCAGTCAAGGACTAGCGGGAGGGGAGATAGAGCAGTTCTTC.

The chain has TRBV7-2 and TRBJ2-2, with a weak D call TRBD1 (6 bases). V shed 5 bases and J shed 3 bases, with 13 bases lying between them. Per germline, CDR1 SGHTA and CDR2 FQGNSA. CDR3 length: 15 amino acids. CDR3 DNA sequence: TGTGCCAGCAGCACCATCCACAGGGACACCGGGGAGCTGTTTTTT. This sequence encodes CASSTIHRDTGELFF.

This clone was seen more than once but under ten times. This sequence joins TRBV2 and TRBJ2-1, with a possible D match to TRBD1 (5 bases). The length of the CDR3 is 15 residues. Germline loops: CDR1 SNHLY, CDR2 FYNNEI. V was pared by 6 bases and J by 0 bases, with 12 bases between. CDR3 region: CASSTTGNSYNEQFF. Here the CDR3 DNA reads TGTGCCAGCAGCACAACAGGTAACTCCTACAATGAGCAGTTCTTC.

The CDR3 DNA reads as TGTGCCAGTAGTAGAGGACAGGGCACCTCTGGAAACACCATATATTTT. This translates into CASSRGQGTSGNTIYF. The V call is TRBV19, the J call TRBJ1-3, with TRBD1 matching over 8 bases. CDR3 length: 16 amino acids. V was pared by 4 bases and J by 0 bases, with 5 bases of the junction left unmatched. Germline V gene data show CDR1 as LNHDA and CDR2 as SQIVND (reference sequence).

The chain couples TRBV5-4 to TRBJ1-1, with TRBD1 identical over 8 bases. CDR3 length equals 15 residues. Germline V gene data show CDR1 as SGHNT and CDR2 as YYREEE (reference sequence). The V gene end was trimmed by 0 bases and the J gene end by 3 bases; junction bases not matched to a gene: 4. CDR3: CASSLVGTGDTEAFF. CDR3 sequence (DNA): TGTGCCAGCAGCTTGGTTGGGACAGGTGACACTGAAGCTTTCTTT.

The J gene is TRBJ2-7, the V gene TRBV29-1, with 12 bases aligning to TRBD2. This CDR3 has 14 amino acids. CDR1 is SQVTM and CDR2 is ANQGSEA in the germline V gene. With 6 bases clipped from V and 1 base from J, the junction kept 4 bases outside the gene matches. The CDR3 DNA reads as TGCAGCGTACTGACTAGCGGGGGATCCTACGAGCAGTACTTC. This translates into CSVLTSGGSYEQYF.

This chain joins TRBV30 and TRBJ1-2; possible D gene TRBD1, 5 bases. The CDR3 is 12 amino acids. Germline V lookup: CDR1 GTSNPN, CDR2 SVGIG (reference sequence). Trimming stripped 3 bases from V and 7 bases from J, with 12 bases between. This chain's CDR3 is CAWSPGGVGYTF. The DNA for the CDR3 is TGTGCCTGGAGCCCCGGGGGTGTTGGCTACACCTTC. Full variable domain (remainder filled in from reference TRBV30 and TRBJ1-2): SQTIHQWPATLVQPVGSPLSLECTVEGTSNPNLYWYRQAAGRGLQLLFYSVGIGQISSEVPQNLSASRPQDRQFILSSKKLLLSDSGFYLCAWSPGGVGYTFGSGTRLTVV.

The chain couples TRBV19 to TRBJ1-5; D uncertain. Trimming took off 5 bases at V and 3 bases at J, with 11 bases between the two ends. Germline V lookup: CDR1 LNHDA, CDR2 SQIVND (reference sequence). The CDR3 is 14 residues long. The CDR3 loop is CASSSRRVNQPQHF. The CDR3 DNA sequence: TGTGCCAGTAGTTCGAGACGGGTCAATCAGCCCCAGCATTTT.

The chain recombines TRBV15 with TRBJ2-2, with 8 bases matching TRBD2. Trimming removed 0 bases from V and 5 bases from J; junction bases left unmatched: 26. This CDR3 has 23 residues. The germline V gene encodes CDR1 LNHNV and CDR2 YYDKDF (reference sequence). CDR3: CATSRDGLASHGYRAQKTGELFF. The CDR3, as DNA: TGTGCCACCAGCAGAGATGGACTAGCCAGTCACGGGTATAGGGCCCAAAAAACCGGGGAGCTGTTTTTT.

The chain combines TRBV5-1 with TRBJ2-7, with TRBD1 as a possible D gene (5 bases). This CDR3 spans 17 amino acids. V lost 0 bases and J 6 bases, leaving 22 bases between the germline ends. Germline CDR1 is SGHRS and CDR2 is YFSETQ. The DNA for the CDR3 is TGCGCCAGCAGCTTGGTGGTTCGGAACAGGCTTGATACCGAGCAGTACTTC. It yields the protein CASSLVVRNRLDTEQYF.

CDR3 nucleotide sequence: TGTGCCAGCAGCCCTAGACTAGCCGGTGAGCAGTTCTTC. Translated, it gives CASSPRLAGEQFF. V gene TRBV13 combines with J gene TRBJ2-1, with 7 bases aligning to TRBD2. Germline CDR1 and CDR2: PRHDT and FYEKMQ (reference sequence). The CDR3 length is 13 residues. V shed 5 bases, J shed 9 bases, and the junction held 7 bases outside the gene matches.

This clone was observed a single time. This rearrangement joins TRBV19 to TRBJ2-1; TRBD1 matches at 7 bases. V dropped 3 bases and J dropped 3; count of bases not matched to a gene: 5. CDR3 length equals 15 residues. CDR1 and CDR2 from the germline V gene are LNHDA and SQIVND (reference sequence). The CDR3 DNA follows: TGTGCCAGTAGTATTTTTGGGACAGTCTACAATGAGCAGTTCTTC. It codes for CASSIFGTVYNEQFF.

For the CDR3, the DNA is TGTGCCAGCAGCCCACAACGGGACAGCCTAAAACAAGGTGGCTACACCTTC. This codes for CASSPQRDSLKQGGYTF. The J gene is TRBJ1-2, the V gene TRBV21-1; the D segment call TRBD1 is taken from the table without a DNA check. TRBV21-1 is assigned pseudogene status. This CDR3 is built from 17 residues.

This clone came up a few times. The rearrangement joins TRBV10-1 to TRBJ2-7, with unresolved D. CDR1 and CDR2 from the germline V gene are WNHNN and SYGVQD (reference sequence). V was shortened by 6 bases and J by 12 bases, with 15 bases between the two germline ends. This CDR3 region has 11 residues. The CDR3 DNA reads TGCGCCAGCAGCGCAGGCCCACGGCGGTACTTC. Its protein product is CASSAGPRRYF.

The V call is TRBV6-7, the J call TRBJ2-5, with D possibly being TRBD2 (5 bases). TRBV6-7 counts as an open reading frame of uncertain function. Trimming stripped 5 bases from V and 5 bases from J, with 18 bases between. This CDR3 comprises 15 residues. The DNA for the CDR3 is TGTGCCAGCAGTAAACCGTCGGGGTGCACGGAGACCCAGTACTTC. Protein sequence: CASSKPSGCTETQYF.

The V and J genes are TRBV4-3 and TRBJ2-4, with 10 bases identical to TRBD2. Trimming cost V 0 bases and J 3 bases; bases outside gene matches: 11. CDR1 LGHNA and CDR2 YSLEER come from the germline V gene. CDR3 length: 19 residues. CDR3 sequence: CASSQDVPSGSSVKNIQYF. In DNA form, the CDR3 reads TGCGCCAGCAGCCAAGATGTGCCTAGCGGGAGTTCGGTCAAAAACATTCAGTACTTC.

This rearrangement joins TRBV19 to TRBJ2-1; D is unclear. Germline V CDR1 and CDR2: LNHDA, SQIVND (reference sequence). CDR3 length: 15 amino acids. Trimming cost V 6 bases and J 4 bases, with 16 bases left between them. The CDR3 loop reads CASSPTERRYNEQFF. CDR3 DNA sequence: TGTGCCAGTAGCCCAACGGAGCGACGGTACAATGAGCAGTTCTTC.